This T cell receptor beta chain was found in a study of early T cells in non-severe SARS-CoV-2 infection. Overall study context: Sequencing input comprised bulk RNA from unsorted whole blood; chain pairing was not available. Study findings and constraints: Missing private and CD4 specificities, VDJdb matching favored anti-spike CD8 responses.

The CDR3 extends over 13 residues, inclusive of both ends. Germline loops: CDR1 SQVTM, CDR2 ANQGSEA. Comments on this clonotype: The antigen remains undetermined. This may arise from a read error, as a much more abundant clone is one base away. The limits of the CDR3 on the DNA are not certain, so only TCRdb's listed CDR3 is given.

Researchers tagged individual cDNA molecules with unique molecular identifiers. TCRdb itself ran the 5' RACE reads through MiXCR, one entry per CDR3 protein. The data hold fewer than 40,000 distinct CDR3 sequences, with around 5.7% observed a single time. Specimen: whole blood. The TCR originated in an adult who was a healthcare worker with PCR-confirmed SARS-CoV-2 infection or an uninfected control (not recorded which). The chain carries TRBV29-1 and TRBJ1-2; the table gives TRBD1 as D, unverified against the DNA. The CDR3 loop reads CSAGTGTNYGCTF.